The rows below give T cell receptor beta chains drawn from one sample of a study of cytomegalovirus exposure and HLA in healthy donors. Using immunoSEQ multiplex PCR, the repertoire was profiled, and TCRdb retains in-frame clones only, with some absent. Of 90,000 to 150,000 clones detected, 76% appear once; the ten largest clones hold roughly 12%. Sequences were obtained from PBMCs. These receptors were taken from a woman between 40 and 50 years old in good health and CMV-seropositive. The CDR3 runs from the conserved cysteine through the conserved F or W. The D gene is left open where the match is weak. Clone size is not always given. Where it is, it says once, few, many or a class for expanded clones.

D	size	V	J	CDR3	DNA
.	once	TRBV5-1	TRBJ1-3	CASSLGGTREISGNTIYF	TGCGCCAGCAGCTTGGGAGGAACGCGAGAGATCTCTGGAAACACCATATATTTT
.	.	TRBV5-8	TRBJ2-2	CASSLDYGGGNTGELFF	TGTGCCAGCAGCTTGGATTACGGAGGCGGGAACACCGGGGAGCTGTTTTTT
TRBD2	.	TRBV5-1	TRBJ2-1	CASSSSGGSYNEQFF	TGCGCCAGCAGCTCCAGCGGGGGCTCCTACAATGAGCAGTTCTTC
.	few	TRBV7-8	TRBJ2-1	CASSLTPGMGPYNEQFF	TGTGCCAGCAGCTTAACCCCAGGGATGGGGCCTTACAATGAGCAGTTCTTC
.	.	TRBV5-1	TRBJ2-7	CASRDVRGGGYEQYF	TGCGCCAGCAGAGATGTAAGGGGGGGCGGCTACGAGCAGTACTTC
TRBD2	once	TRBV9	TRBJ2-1	CASSRGGGAYEQFF	TGTGCCAGCAGCCGTGGCGGGGGGGCATATGAGCAGTTCTTC
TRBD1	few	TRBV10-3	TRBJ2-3	CAISAGTGEKDTQYF	TGTGCCATCAGTGCAGGGACAGGCGAAAAAGATACGCAGTATTTT
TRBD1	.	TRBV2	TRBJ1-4	CASSIRQGGSEKLFF	TGTGCCAGCAGTATACGACAGGGGGGGTCTGAAAAACTGTTTTTT
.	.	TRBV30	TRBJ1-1	CAQGPANTEAFF	TGTGCTCAGGGGCCGGCGAACACTGAAGCTTTCTTT
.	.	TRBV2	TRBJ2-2	CASREQGAGELFF	TGTGCCAGCAGGGAACAGGGTGCCGGGGAGCTGTTTTTT
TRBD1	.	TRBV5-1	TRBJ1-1	CASSTGQGWTEAFF	TGCGCCAGCAGTACCGGACAGGGGTGGACTGAAGCTTTCTTT
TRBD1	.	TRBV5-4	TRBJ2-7	CASSLGSTGISYEQYF	TGTGCCAGCAGCTTGGGTTCGACAGGGATTTCCTACGAGCAGTACTTC
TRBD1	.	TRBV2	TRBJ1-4	CASRTGLGEKLFF	TGTGCCAGCAGGACAGGGCTGGGTGAAAAACTGTTTTTT
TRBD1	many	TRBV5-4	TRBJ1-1	CASSGGTETEAFF	TGTGCCAGCAGCGGGGGGACAGAGACTGAAGCTTTCTTT
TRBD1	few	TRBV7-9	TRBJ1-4	CASSQGQGNEKLFF	TGTGCCAGCAGCCAAGGACAGGGGAATGAAAAACTGTTTTTT
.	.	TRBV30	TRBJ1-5	CAWSDEYSNQPQHF	TGTGCCTGGAGTGACGAGTATAGCAATCAGCCCCAGCATTTT
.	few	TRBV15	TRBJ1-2	CATSREAGRYTF	TGTGCCACCAGCAGGGAGGCCGGGCGCTACACCTTC
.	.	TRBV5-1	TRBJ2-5	CASSSPRAGAQETQYF	TGCGCCAGCAGCTCCCCCCGGGCGGGGGCACAAGAGACCCAGTACTTC
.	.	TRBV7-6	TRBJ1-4	CASSSLYRGEKLFF	TGTGCCAGCAGCTCACTCTATCGGGGAGAAAAACTGTTTTTT
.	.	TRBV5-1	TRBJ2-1	CASSWGVGNEQFF	TGCGCCAGCAGCTGGGGGGTAGGGAATGAGCAGTTCTTC
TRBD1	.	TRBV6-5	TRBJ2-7	CASARDRGYEQYF	TGTGCCAGTGCCCGGGACAGGGGTTACGAGCAGTACTTC
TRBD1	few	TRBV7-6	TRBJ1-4	CASSKGQADIEKLFF	TGTGCCAGCAGCAAAGGACAGGCTGATATTGAAAAACTGTTTTTT
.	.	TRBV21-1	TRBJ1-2	CASSKARQLYGYTF	TGTGCCAGCAGCAAAGCGCGGCAGCTCTATGGCTACACCTTC
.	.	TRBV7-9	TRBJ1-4	CASSFLGRPTTNEKLFF	TGTGCCAGCAGCTTCTTGGGCAGACCTACAACTAATGAAAAACTGTTTTTT
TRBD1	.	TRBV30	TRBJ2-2	CATNRDRVTYSNTGELFF	TGTGCCACTAACCGGGACAGGGTAACATACTCGAACACCGGGGAGCTGTTTTTT
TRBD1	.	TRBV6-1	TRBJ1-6	CASNEATRQGENSPLHF	TGTGCCAGCAATGAAGCTACCAGACAGGGGGAAAATTCACCCCTCCACTTT
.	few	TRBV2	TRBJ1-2	CASSELSRANYGYTF	TGTGCCAGCAGTGAATTAAGCAGGGCGAACTATGGCTACACCTTC
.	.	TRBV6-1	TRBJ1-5	CASKGQTYGNQPQHF	TGTGCCAGCAAAGGACAGACCTACGGCAATCAGCCCCAGCATTTT
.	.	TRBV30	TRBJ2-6	CAWSVRVGHGANVLTF	TGTGCCTGGAGTGTACGGGTGGGGCATGGGGCCAACGTCCTGACTTTC
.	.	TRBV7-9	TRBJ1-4	CASSSRRSIQNEKLFF	TGTGCCAGCAGCTCACGCCGGTCAATACAGAATGAAAAACTGTTTTTT
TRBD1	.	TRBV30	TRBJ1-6	CAWRGQNFSPLHF	TGTGCCTGGAGGGGACAGAATTTTTCACCCCTCCACTTT
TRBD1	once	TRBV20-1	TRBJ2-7	CSARQGYEQYF	TGCAGTGCACGACAGGGCTACGAGCAGTACTTC
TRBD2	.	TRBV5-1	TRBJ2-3	CASSARTRDTQYF	TGCGCCAGCAGCGCCCGGACTAGGGATACGCAGTATTTT
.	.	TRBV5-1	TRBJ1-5	CASSLGPYQPQHF	TGCGCCAGCAGCTTGGGTCCTTATCAGCCCCAGCATTTT
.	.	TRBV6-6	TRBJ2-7	CASSSSTDFRLYEQYF	TGTGCCAGCAGTTCCTCTACGGACTTTAGGCTCTACGAGCAGTACTTC
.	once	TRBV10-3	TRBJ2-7	CAISDRDTSYEQYF	TGTGCCATCAGTGATAGGGACACCTCCTACGAGCAGTACTTC
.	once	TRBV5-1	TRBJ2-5	CASSLDRAVETQYF	TGCGCCAGCAGCTTGGACAGGGCGGTGGAGACCCAGTACTTC
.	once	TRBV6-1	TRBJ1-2	CAMRTDSNYGYPF	TGTGCCATGCGGACGGACTCTAACTATGGCTACCCCTTC
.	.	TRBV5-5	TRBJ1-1	CASSSGTLYAEAFF	TGTGCCAGCAGCTCGGGGACACTGTATGCTGAAGCTTTCTTT
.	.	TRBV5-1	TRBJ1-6	CASSLARGTLHF	TGCGCCAGCAGCTTGGCCCGAGGGACCCTCCACTTT
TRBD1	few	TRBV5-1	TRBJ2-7	CASSPGGQGYEQYF	TGCGCCAGCAGCCCGGGCGGACAGGGGTACGAGCAGTACTTC
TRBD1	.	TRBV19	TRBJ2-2	CASKTDRFGGELFF	TGTGCCAGTAAGACGGACAGGTTCGGCGGGGAGCTGTTTTTT
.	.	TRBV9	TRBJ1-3	CASSVANTIYF	TGTGCCAGCAGCGTAGCGAACACCATATATTTT
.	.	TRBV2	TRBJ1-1	CASCLVQNTEAFF	TGTGCCAGCTGTTTGGTACAGAACACTGAAGCTTTCTTT
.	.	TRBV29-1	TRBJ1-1	CSVRISASVNTEAFF	TGCAGCGTCCGCATAAGTGCAAGCGTGAACACTGAAGCTTTCTTT
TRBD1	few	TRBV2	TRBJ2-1	CASKGAIYNEQFF	TGTGCCAGCAAGGGGGCGATCTACAATGAGCAGTTCTTC
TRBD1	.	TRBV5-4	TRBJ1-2	CASSPPRTGGYGYTF	TGTGCCAGCAGCCCTCCCCGGACAGGGGGCTATGGCTACACCTTC
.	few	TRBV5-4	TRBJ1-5	CASSLDQGSNQPQHF	TGTGCCAGCAGCTTGGATCAGGGGAGCAATCAGCCCCAGCATTTT
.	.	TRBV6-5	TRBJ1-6	CASQEARSPLHF	TGTGCCAGCCAAGAGGCTAGGTCACCCCTCCACTTT
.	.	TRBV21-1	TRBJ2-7	CASSKDGSGQYF	TGTGCCAGCAGCAAAGACGGGAGTGGGCAGTACTTC
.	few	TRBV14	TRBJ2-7	CASSQDLSPGYSYEQYF	TGTGCCAGCAGCCAAGATCTGTCTCCAGGCTACTCCTACGAGCAGTACTTC
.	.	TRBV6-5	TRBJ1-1	CASSYGIRGFTEAFF	TGTGCCAGCAGTTACGGAATCAGGGGCTTCACTGAAGCTTTCTTT
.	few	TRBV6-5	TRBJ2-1	CASSQFDYDEQFF	TGTGCCAGCAGCCAGTTTGACTACGATGAGCAGTTCTTC
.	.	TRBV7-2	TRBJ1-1	CASSFSLIPEAFF	TGTGCCAGCAGCTTTAGCTTGATCCCTGAAGCTTTCTTT
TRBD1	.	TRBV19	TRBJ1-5	CASSNRGREAGQPQHF	TGTGCCAGTAGTAACAGGGGCAGGGAAGCGGGCCAGCCCCAGCATTTT